This T cell receptor beta chain is drawn from a study of cytomegalovirus exposure and HLA in healthy donors. About the research overall: The study placed about 81% of its approximately 400 genotyped donors in the Caucasian-associated ancestry cluster.

Whole-study results and caveats: According to reports, the classifier identified cytomegalovirus status with high specificity and sensitivity. Later on, a genetic analysis was performed. It linked a missense variant in DCLRE1C with V- and J-gene trimming of TCR beta.

Comments on this clone: The antigen is unknown.

The CDR3 is made up of 11 amino acids. Germline loops: CDR1 MNHNS, CDR2 SASEGT. The PCR contained 60 Vbeta and 13 Jbeta primers. The assay was immunoSEQ multiplex PCR, and TCRdb's table has in-frame clones only and misses some. The sample contains about 140,000 clones, roughly 79% of which appear only once. The source material was PBMCs. The receptor comes from an older woman in good health and CMV-seropositive. The chain employs TRBV6-1 and TRBJ2-2; maybe TRBD1 (5 bases). The CDR3 nucleotides read TGTGCTGCTAAGGGGCCCAGGGAGCTGTTTTTT. This gives the protein CAAKGPRELFF.